The 20 T cell receptor beta chains presented below share a single source sample, sequenced in a study of CD8 T cells in ankylosing spondylitis. TCRdb re-analysed the 5' RACE reads in MiXCR, keeping a single row per CDR3 protein. Seen here are tens of thousands of distinct CDR3 sequences, 4% observed once, and the top ten hold around 4.1%. The specimen sequenced was blood, either unsorted or a sorted T cell fraction (not recorded which). All receptors come from a female donor with ankylosing spondylitis or in good health (not recorded which).

The table lists this clonotype with many counts. This chain joins TRBV9 and TRBJ1-1, with a tentative D call TRBD1 (6 bases). Between the trimmed V and J ends, which lost 0 bases and 7 bases, there was a span of 13 bases. This CDR3 comprises 14 residues. Germline V gene data show CDR1 as SGDLS and CDR2 as YYNGEE. In DNA form, the CDR3 reads TGTGCCAGCAGCGTAGAGGGGGGCGGGTATGAAGCTTTCTTT. Translated: CASSVEGGGYEAFF. Looking up the rest from reference TRBV9 and TRBJ1-1 gives the full variable domain: DSGVTQTPKHLITATGQRVTLRCSPRSGDLSVYWYQQSLDQGLQFLIQYYNGEERAKGNILERFSAQQFPDLHSELNLSSLELGDSALYFCASSVEGGGYEAFFGQGTRLTVV.

Ten or more counts support this clonotype. The chain is built from TRBV9 and TRBJ2-7, with TRBD1 as a possible D gene (6 bases). The CDR3 is made up of 14 amino acids. V shed 0 bases and J shed 7 bases, with 14 bases lying between them. Per germline, CDR1 SGDLS and CDR2 YYNGEE. CDR3 loop: CASSVGLGAREQYF. The CDR3, as DNA: TGTGCCAGCAGCGTAGGGCTGGGGGCGCGGGAGCAGTACTTC.

This clonotype has a handful of counts. Here the CDR3 DNA reads TGTGCCAGCAGCAAGGGACTTCTACCTAGCACAGATACGCAGTATTTT. Translation gives CASSKGLLPSTDTQYF. This rearrangement joins TRBV9 to TRBJ2-3; possibly TRBD2 for D (6 bases). The V gene lost 4 bases and the J gene lost 0 bases, with 15 bases spanning the gap. Germline assignment: CDR1 SGDLS and CDR2 YYNGEE. The CDR3 has 16 residues.

Ten or more counts support this clonotype. The chain links TRBV9 to TRBJ2-5; D remains ambiguous. With 4 bases removed from V and 3 bases from J, the gap between germline ends came to 10 bases. CDR1 is SGDLS and CDR2 is YYNGEE in the germline V gene. There are 13 residues in the CDR3. In nucleotides, the CDR3 is TGTGCCAGCAGCCCCGTGGGGAAAGAGACCCAGTACTTC. As protein: CASSPVGKETQYF.

This clonotype was observed many times. V usage is TRBV9 and J usage is TRBJ2-1; D is perhaps TRBD2 (5 bases). The CDR3 is 15 residues long. Deletions cut 1 base from V and 0 bases from J, with 8 bases between. The germline V gene encodes CDR1 SGDLS and CDR2 YYNGEE. CDR3 amino acids: CASSVRESSYNEQFF. In DNA form, the CDR3 reads TGTGCCAGCAGCGTACGGGAAAGCTCCTACAATGAGCAGTTCTTC.

This clonotype was recorded many times. The chain uses TRBV9 and TRBJ2-7; D not resolved. Germline-derived CDR1 and CDR2 are SGDLS and YYNGEE. The CDR3 has 13 residues. Trimming cost V 0 bases and J 0 bases, with 4 bases left between them. The CDR3 DNA is TGTGCCAGCAGCGTAGGGCTCTCCTACGAGCAGTACTTC. This codes for CASSVGLSYEQYF.

This clonotype was found a few times. The chain employs TRBV9 and TRBJ1-1; D uncertain. Trimming cost V 0 bases and J 4 bases, with 10 bases left between them. CDR1 is SGDLS and CDR2 is YYNGEE in the germline V gene. The CDR3 spans 14 residues. The CDR3 nucleotides read TGTGCCAGCAGCGTAGGGAGAGTGTTCACTGAAGCTTTCTTT. It codes for CASSVGRVFTEAFF.

By its share, this clonotype is medium-sized. This chain connects TRBV9 to TRBJ2-5, with 8 bases matching TRBD1. Germline CDR1 reads SGDLS; CDR2 reads YYNGEE. The CDR3 has 15 amino acids. After removal of 4 bases from V and 4 bases from J, the junction contained 9 bases not matched to a gene. The CDR3 sequence is CASSLRTGIGETQYF. The CDR3 nucleotides read TGTGCCAGCAGCCTCAGGACAGGGATAGGAGAGACCCAGTACTTC.

This sequence joins TRBV9 and TRBJ2-5, with D possibly matching TRBD2 (6 bases). V lost 2 bases to trimming and J lost 3 bases, with 8 bases between them. Germline values: CDR1 SGDLS, CDR2 YYNGEE. The CDR3 spans 13 residues. CDR3 residues: CASSVGGKETQYF. The CDR3 bases are TGTGCCAGCAGCGTGGGAGGTAAAGAGACCCAGTACTTC.

This clonotype was seen many times. The chain uses TRBV9 and TRBJ2-4, with TRBD1 matching 8 bases. Germline V gene sequence: CDR1 SGDLS, CDR2 YYNGEE. V gave up 0 bases and J gave up 6 bases; unmatched junction bases: 5. The CDR3 is 15 residues long. The CDR3 coding sequence is TGTGCCAGCAGCGTAGAGACAGGGGTCATAAACATTCAGTACTTC. This encodes CASSVETGVINIQYF.

This clonotype was seen many times. The J gene is TRBJ1-2, the V gene TRBV9; 9 nucleotides match TRBD1. Germline V CDR1 and CDR2: SGDLS, YYNGEE. The CDR3 runs 13 residues. Losses at the gene ends were 5 bases for V and 4 bases for J; bases not matched to a gene: 3. The CDR3 nucleotides read TGTGCCAGCAGGATGACAGGGGGCTATGGCTACACCTTC. This sequence encodes CASRMTGGYGYTF.

This clonotype has at least ten counts. The gene calls are TRBV9 and TRBJ2-2, with D perhaps TRBD1 (6 bases). Germline CDR1 and CDR2: SGDLS and YYNGEE. The CDR3 sequence is 15 residues long. V lost 0 bases, J lost 4 bases, and 10 bases lay in between. The CDR3 region has the DNA TGTGCCAGCAGCGTAGAACAGGGAATCACCGGGGAGCTGTTTTTT. It yields the protein CASSVEQGITGELFF. Full variable domain (outside the CDR3, taken from reference TRBV9 and TRBJ2-2): DSGVTQTPKHLITATGQRVTLRCSPRSGDLSVYWYQQSLDQGLQFLIQYYNGEERAKGNILERFSAQQFPDLHSELNLSSLELGDSALYFCASSVEQGITGELFFGEGSRLTVL.

The chain joins TRBV9 to TRBJ2-1, with no clear D. The CDR3 is 12 residues long. Germline lookup yields CDR1 SGDLS and CDR2 YYNGEE. V lost 0 bases and J lost 9, with 7 bases in between. CDR3 sequence (DNA): TGTGCCAGCAGCGTAGTTAATAGTGAGCAGTTCTTC. Amino acids: CASSVVNSEQFF.

This clonotype was recorded at least ten times. The chain employs TRBV9 and TRBJ1-1, with D unresolved. The germline V and J ends were trimmed by 1 base and 8 bases, with 12 bases remaining between them. This CDR3 has 13 residues. Looked up from germline, CDR1 is SGDLS and CDR2 is YYNGEE. For the CDR3, the DNA is TGTGCCAGCAGCGTATCCCCTCGACAAGAAGCTTTCTTT. Amino acid sequence: CASSVSPRQEAFF. The variable domain in full, completed from reference TRBV9 and TRBJ1-1, reads DSGVTQTPKHLITATGQRVTLRCSPRSGDLSVYWYQQSLDQGLQFLIQYYNGEERAKGNILERFSAQQFPDLHSELNLSSLELGDSALYFCASSVSPRQEAFFGQGTRLTVV.

This clonotype has at least ten counts. The V and J genes are TRBV9 and TRBJ1-4; 11 positions match TRBD1. The CDR3 spans 16 residues. Germline CDR1 SGDLS, CDR2 YYNGEE. V trimming: 3 bases; J trimming: 7 bases; junction bases outside the gene matches: 8. CDR3: CASSDGRGTGGEKLFF. The CDR3 nucleotides read TGTGCCAGCAGCGATGGCCGGGGGACAGGGGGTGAAAAACTGTTTTTT.

This clonotype appeared many times. The CDR3 spells CASSVVTNTGELFF. The CDR3 DNA follows: TGTGCCAGCAGCGTGGTGACGAACACCGGGGAGCTGTTTTTT. V is TRBV9 and J is TRBJ2-2; D not certain. Per germline, CDR1 SGDLS and CDR2 YYNGEE. Trimming pared 2 bases from V and 0 bases from J, leaving 5 bases between. The CDR3 has 14 amino acids.

This clonotype was seen many times. This chain links TRBV9 with TRBJ1-4, with a weak D call TRBD1 (5 bases). CDR3 length equals 15 residues. The germline V and J ends were trimmed by 3 bases and 4 bases, with 13 bases remaining between them. The germline V gene has CDR1 SGDLS and CDR2 YYNGEE. The CDR3 region has the DNA TGTGCCAGCAGCGGTGTGGGGCTGGGTAATGAAAAACTGTTTTTT. Amino acids: CASSGVGLGNEKLFF.

This clonotype showed up many times. The V call is TRBV9, the J call TRBJ2-1, with D tentatively TRBD1 or TRBD2 (5 bases each). Germline CDR1 SGDLS, CDR2 YYNGEE. The CDR3 is made up of 12 amino acids. V was cut by 3 bases and J by 12 bases, with 13 bases left in between. The CDR3 nucleotides read TGTGCCAGCAGCGAAGGGGAGAGAGGGCAGTTCTTC. Translation gives CASSEGERGQFF.

This clonotype has at least ten counts. The chain joins TRBV9 to TRBJ2-3; D is unresolved. The V and J ends lost 4 bases and 8 bases respectively, with 17 bases between them. The CDR3 totals 14 residues. Looked up from germline, CDR1 is SGDLS and CDR2 is YYNGEE. CDR3 sequence reads: CASSPQNALSTQYF. CDR3 coding DNA: TGTGCCAGCAGCCCTCAAAACGCCCTCTCTACGCAGTATTTT.

The table lists this clonotype with many counts. The genes are TRBV9 and TRBJ1-1; unclear D gene. The CDR3 contains 14 residues. Per the germline V gene, CDR1 is SGDLS and CDR2 is YYNGEE. With 3 bases removed from V and 0 bases from J, the gap between germline ends came to 9 bases. CDR3 residues: CASSASNMNTEAFF. The CDR3 DNA reads TGTGCCAGCAGCGCCAGTAACATGAACACTGAAGCTTTCTTT.